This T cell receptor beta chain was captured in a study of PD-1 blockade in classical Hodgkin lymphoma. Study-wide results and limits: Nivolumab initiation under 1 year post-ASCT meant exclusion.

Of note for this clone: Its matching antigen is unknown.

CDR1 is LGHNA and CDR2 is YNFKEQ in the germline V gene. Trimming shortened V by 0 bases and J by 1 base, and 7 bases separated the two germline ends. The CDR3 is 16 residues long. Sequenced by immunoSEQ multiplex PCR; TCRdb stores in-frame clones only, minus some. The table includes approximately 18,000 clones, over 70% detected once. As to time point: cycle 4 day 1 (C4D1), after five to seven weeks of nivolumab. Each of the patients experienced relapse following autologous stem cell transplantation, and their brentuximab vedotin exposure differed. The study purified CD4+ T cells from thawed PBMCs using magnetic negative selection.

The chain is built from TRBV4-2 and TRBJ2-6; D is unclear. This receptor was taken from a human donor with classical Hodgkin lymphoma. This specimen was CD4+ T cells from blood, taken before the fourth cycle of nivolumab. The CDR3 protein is CASSQDAESGANVLTF. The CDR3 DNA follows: TGTGCCAGCAGCCAAGACGCGGAGTCTGGGGCCAACGTCCTGACTTTC.